This is a list of T cell receptor beta chains from one sample in a study of OX40 agonist ivuxolimab in advanced cancers. The method was immunoSEQ multiplex PCR; TCRdb's version includes in-frame clones alone and lacks a portion of them. Of tens of thousands of clones in the sample, about four fifths were seen once. Sequencing was performed on CD4+ or CD8+ T cells sorted from blood, taken in a trial of the OX40 agonist ivuxolimab. The receptors shown here come from an adult with an advanced solid tumor such as melanoma, head and neck, liver or kidney cancer. CDR3s include the opening cysteine and the closing phenylalanine or tryptophan. The D gene is left open where the match is weak. The size of a clone is reported for some rows only, either as once, few or many, or as a class for expanded clones.

>.|TRBV6-6|TRBD1|TRBJ2-7
CASSYHGTDYEQYF
TGTGCCAGCAGTTACCACGGGACAGACTACGAGCAGTACTTC
>.|TRBV5-1|.|TRBJ2-7
CASSLSGTENYEQYF
TGCGCCAGCAGCCTAAGCGGGACAGAAAACTACGAGCAGTACTTC
>.|TRBV4-1|TRBD2|TRBJ2-1
CASSRVLAGTSGSGSYNEQFF
TGCGCCAGCAGCCGCGTTCTCGCCGGGACTAGCGGGAGCGGGAGCTACAATGAGCAGTTCTTC
>.|TRBV10-3|.|TRBJ2-2
CAISESGGPANTGELFF
TGTGCCATCAGTGAGTCGGGGGGGCCCGCGAACACCGGGGAGCTGTTTTTT
>few|TRBV19|.|TRBJ2-1
CASSPTHNNEQFF
TGTGCCAGTAGCCCAACTCACAACAATGAGCAGTTCTTC
>.|TRBV21-1|.|TRBJ1-1
CASSEPTGPNTEAFF
TGTGCCAGCAGCGAGCCGACAGGGCCGAACACTGAAGCTTTCTTT
>.|TRBV30|.|TRBJ2-7
CAKSGSYEQYF
TGTGCCAAAAGCGGATCCTACGAGCAGTACTTC
>.|TRBV6-6|.|TRBJ1-6
CASSQELPSPLHF
TGTGCCAGCAGCCAAGAGCTGCCTTCACCCCTCCACTTT
>.|TRBV2|.|TRBJ1-1
CASSPGFTEAFF
TGTGCCAGCAGTCCGGGATTCACTGAAGCTTTCTTT
>.|TRBV6-6|.|TRBJ1-1
CASSSGTGFFVSEAFF
TGTGCCAGCAGTTCCGGAACAGGGTTCTTCGTCTCTGAAGCTTTCTTT
>.|TRBV9|TRBD2|TRBJ2-1
CASSTGTSYEQFF
TGTGCCAGCAGCACCGGGACTAGCTATGAGCAGTTCTTC
>once|TRBV15|.|TRBJ2-5
CATSRARRETQYF
TGTGCCACCAGCAGAGCCAGGCGGGAGACCCAGTACTTC
>.|TRBV9|.|TRBJ2-7
CASSPDRYEQYF
TGTGCCAGCAGCCCGGACCGGTACGAGCAGTACTTC
>.|TRBV28|.|TRBJ1-5
CASREGINQPQHF
TGTGCCAGCAGAGAAGGAATAAATCAGCCCCAGCATTTT
>.|TRBV11-2|TRBD1|TRBJ1-2
CASSSEGQGAGGYTF
TGTGCCAGCAGCTCCGAGGGACAGGGGGCGGGTGGCTACACCTTC
>.|TRBV5-4|TRBD1|TRBJ2-7
CASSTRDSYEQYF
TGTGCCAGCAGCACAAGGGACAGTTACGAGCAGTACTTC
>.|TRBV7-9|.|TRBJ2-7
CASSLGAYEQYF
TGTGCCAGCAGCTTAGGGGCGTACGAGCAGTACTTC
>.|TRBV6-6|.|TRBJ2-7
CASSYLLTDSYEQYF
TGTGCCAGCAGTTACCTTCTGACCGACTCCTACGAGCAGTACTTC
>.|TRBV5-5|TRBD1|TRBJ1-5
CASSGGTGNNQPQHF
TGTGCCAGCAGCGGCGGGACAGGGAACAATCAGCCCCAGCATTTT
>once|TRBV10-3|.|TRBJ2-1
CAISESRVGSATGTGEQFF
TGTGCCATCAGTGAGTCGAGGGTAGGCTCAGCGACGGGGACGGGTGAGCAGTTCTTC
>.|TRBV28|.|TRBJ1-4
CASSLVQATEEKLFF
TGTGCCAGCAGTTTAGTACAAGCAACAGAGGAAAAACTGTTTTTT
>.|TRBV7-8|.|TRBJ2-7
CASSSPGGTYEQYF
TGTGCCAGCAGCAGCCCCGGGGGCACCTACGAGCAGTACTTC
>.|TRBV7-3|TRBD2|TRBJ2-1
CASSLKVAGYNEQFF
TGTGCCAGCAGCCTCAAGGTAGCGGGTTACAATGAGCAGTTCTTC
>.|TRBV7-9|.|TRBJ2-1
CASSTGTRNEQFF
TGTGCCAGCAGCACCGGGACCCGTAATGAGCAGTTCTTC
>.|TRBV11-1|TRBD1|TRBJ1-2
CASSQTDRERYTF
TGTGCCAGCAGCCAAACTGACAGGGAGCGCTACACCTTC
>.|TRBV2|.|TRBJ1-1
CASSERRGAFF
TGTGCCAGCAGTGAACGAAGGGGAGCTTTCTTT
>.|TRBV11-3|.|TRBJ1-1
CASSLETTVPEAFF
TGTGCCAGCAGCTTGGAAACAACAGTCCCTGAAGCTTTCTTT
>few|TRBV6-1|.|TRBJ2-1
CASSVEGTSYNEQFF
TGTGCCAGCAGTGTGGAGGGGACCAGCTACAATGAGCAGTTCTTC
>few|TRBV6-5|.|TRBJ1-2
CASSPSPGGYTF
TGTGCCAGCAGTCCCTCCCCAGGTGGCTACACCTTC
>.|TRBV7-6|TRBD1|TRBJ2-6
CASSRPTGRFSGANVLTF
TGTGCCAGCAGCCGCCCGACAGGGAGATTCTCTGGGGCCAACGTCCTGACTTTC
>.|TRBV7-2|TRBD1|TRBJ2-2
CASSTGRDSTTGELFF
TGTGCCAGCAGCACCGGTCGGGACAGTACGACCGGGGAGCTGTTTTTT
>once|TRBV7-9|.|TRBJ2-1
CASSLGTLGPNYNEQFF
TGTGCCAGCAGCTTAGGAACCTTAGGCCCGAACTACAATGAGCAGTTCTTC
>.|TRBV7-6|TRBD2|TRBJ2-7
CASSLGSSGTLQQYF
TGTGCCAGCAGCTTGGGGTCTAGCGGGACCCTCCAGCAGTACTTC
>.|TRBV5-6|TRBD2|TRBJ2-2
CASSSGTSGPRGGELFF
TGTGCCAGCAGCTCCGGGACTAGCGGCCCCAGGGGCGGGGAGCTGTTTTTT
>.|TRBV2|.|TRBJ1-1
CASGGYRDTEAFF
TGTGCCAGCGGAGGTTATAGGGACACTGAAGCTTTCTTT